This T cell receptor beta chain is drawn from a study of blood T cell repertoires in COVID-19. Study at large: Samples taken during acute and convalescent COVID-19 were collected in the United States, Italy and Spain. T cells, B-cell-depleted T cells, or PBMCs provided the cDNA or gDNA that served as material.

The germline V gene has CDR1 LGHDT and CDR2 YNNKEL (reference sequence). Trimming removed 11 bases from V and 0 bases from J, with 6 bases in between. The CDR3 has 11 amino acids. As processed by the authors: The assay estimated nucleated cells by amplifying reference gene primers. Profiling relied on immunoSEQ multiplex PCR, and the TCRdb table lists in-frame clones only, not all of them. The DNA was the basis for D and trimming; V, J and clone size are from that table. This table holds a few hundred thousand clones, around 87% found once. V is TRBV3-1 (or the pseudogene TRBV3-2) and J is TRBJ2-3, with a weak D call TRBD2 (5 bases). The source is a human donor in a cohort sampled during active COVID-19. Input material: peripheral blood. CDR3 residues: CASGSTDTQYF. CDR3 in DNA: TGTGCCTCGGGGAGCACAGATACGCAGTATTTT.